The T cell receptor (beta chain) under discussion was sequenced for a study of blood T cell repertoires in COVID-19. Study context: T cells, B-cell-depleted T cells, or PBMCs supplied cDNA or gDNA.

Germline assignment: CDR1 LGHDT and CDR2 YNNKEL (reference sequence). The CDR3 runs 16 residues. Trimming removed 0 bases at V and 0 bases at J, with 6 bases between. Only in-frame clones appear in the TCRdb table, and some are missing; sequencing was by immunoSEQ multiplex PCR. The sample lists some 330,000 clones, over 75% occurring once. The V and J genes are TRBV3-1 (or the pseudogene TRBV3-2) and TRBJ2-6; D is unresolved. Sequenced material: peripheral blood. The source is a woman aged 45 to 65 with active or convalescent COVID-19. The CDR3 is CASSQDIISGANVLTF. The CDR3 region has the DNA TGTGCCAGCAGCCAAGATATAATCTCTGGGGCCAACGTCCTGACTTTC.